The subject of this entry is one TCR beta chain. This clone was recorded a few times. No cognate antigen has been identified for it. No qualities accompany the bases; no much larger clone lies one base away. Libraries were built with PCR. The sequencer listed for this sample is Illumina HiSeq 4000. High-throughput sequencing was used to profile the TCR beta-chain CDR3 region of every patient. Under the source paper's analysis protocol: CDR3 differences across clinicopathological groups were used to build a classifier for discriminating distant-metastatic papillary thyroid cancer patients. The Shannon index was used to assess repertoire diversity, and the Morisita-Horn index was used to assess tumor-blood repertoire similarity. TCRdb's own reprocessing of the public reads used fastp at Q25 and MiXCR and kept productive beta chains. In this record, the V and J calls reflect TCRdb's handling and not the investigators' own analysis. Across this sample there are about 14,000 clones, with 30% to 35% seen only once. The ten biggest clones cover around 24% of the sample.

The data derive from a study of metastatic and nonmetastatic thyroid tumors (dated by TCRdb to between 2020 and 2021). With respect to the entire study: The researchers compared repertoires between peripheral blood samples and tumor or nodule tissue samples from patients with malignant or benign thyroid disease.

Before undergoing thyroid surgery, none of the patients had been given any kind of treatment. Using T-cell receptor beta sequencing, the researchers looked back retrospectively at clinical samples from patients, gathered between about 2012 and 2019. What the authors observed across the whole study: In both blood and tumor samples, TCR beta diversity was reported to be significantly higher in malignant tumors than in benign nodules.

Including the terminal cysteine and phenylalanine, the CDR3 comprises 15 residues. This entry keeps only the CDR3 DNA: 45 bases, framed from base 1. The germline V gene specifies MNHNS as CDR1 and SASEGT as CDR2. V is reduced by 7 bases and J by 0 bases, leaving a spacing of 16 bases between them. The chain is encoded by TRBV6-1 joined to TRBJ2-7, with the D gene not confidently named. Sequencing input: tumor tissue. The clonotype was recovered from a female donor with papillary thyroid cancer or a benign thyroid nodule (not recorded which). Some clones in this sample may be carry-over from other donors' samples. In nucleotide form, the sequence is TGTGCCAGCACCCCCCTTGTTGGCAGCTCCTACGAGCAGTACTTC. This yields the protein CASTPLVGSSYEQYF.